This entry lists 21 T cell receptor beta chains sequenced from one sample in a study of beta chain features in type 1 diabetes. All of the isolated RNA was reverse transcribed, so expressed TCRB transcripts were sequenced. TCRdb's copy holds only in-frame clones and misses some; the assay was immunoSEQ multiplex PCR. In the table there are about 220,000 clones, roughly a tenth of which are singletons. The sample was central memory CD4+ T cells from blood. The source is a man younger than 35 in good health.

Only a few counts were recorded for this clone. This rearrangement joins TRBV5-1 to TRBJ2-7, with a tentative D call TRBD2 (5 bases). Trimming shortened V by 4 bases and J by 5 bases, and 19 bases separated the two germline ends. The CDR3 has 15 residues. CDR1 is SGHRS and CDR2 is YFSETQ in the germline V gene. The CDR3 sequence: CASSPGGGLVDEQYF. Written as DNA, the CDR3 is TGCGCCAGCAGCCCCGGCGGAGGCCTGGTGGACGAGCAGTACTTC.

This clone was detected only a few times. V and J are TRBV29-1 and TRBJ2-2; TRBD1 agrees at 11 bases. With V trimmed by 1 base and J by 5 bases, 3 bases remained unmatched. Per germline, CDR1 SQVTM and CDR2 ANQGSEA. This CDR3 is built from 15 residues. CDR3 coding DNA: TGCAGCGTTGAAGCCGGGACAGGGGGGACCGGGGAGCTGTTTTTT. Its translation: CSVEAGTGGTGELFF.

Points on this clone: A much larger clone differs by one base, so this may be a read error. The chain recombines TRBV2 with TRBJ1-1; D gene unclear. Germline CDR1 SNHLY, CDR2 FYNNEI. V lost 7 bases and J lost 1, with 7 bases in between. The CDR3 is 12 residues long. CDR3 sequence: CASMGRNTEAFF. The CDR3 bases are TGTGCCAGCATGGGCAGGAACACTGAAGCTTTCTTT.

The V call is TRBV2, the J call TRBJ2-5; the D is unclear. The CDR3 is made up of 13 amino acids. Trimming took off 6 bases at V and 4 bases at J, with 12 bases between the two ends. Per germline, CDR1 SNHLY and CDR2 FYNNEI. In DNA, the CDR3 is TGTGCCAGCAGAGTGCACTTAGGAGAGACCCAGTACTTC. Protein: CASRVHLGETQYF.

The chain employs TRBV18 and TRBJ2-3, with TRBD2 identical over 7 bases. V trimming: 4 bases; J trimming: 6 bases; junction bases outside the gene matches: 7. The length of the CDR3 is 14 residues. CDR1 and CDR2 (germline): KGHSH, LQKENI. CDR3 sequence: CASSHGLEGDTQYF. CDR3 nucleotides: TGTGCCAGCTCACACGGACTAGAAGGGGATACGCAGTATTTT.

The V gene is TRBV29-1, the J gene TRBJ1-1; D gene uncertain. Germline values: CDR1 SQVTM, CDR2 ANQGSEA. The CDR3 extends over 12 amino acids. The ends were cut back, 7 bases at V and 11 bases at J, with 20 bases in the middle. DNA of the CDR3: TGCAGCGCCAATGCGGGTCTCCATGAGGCTTTCTTT. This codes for CSANAGLHEAFF.

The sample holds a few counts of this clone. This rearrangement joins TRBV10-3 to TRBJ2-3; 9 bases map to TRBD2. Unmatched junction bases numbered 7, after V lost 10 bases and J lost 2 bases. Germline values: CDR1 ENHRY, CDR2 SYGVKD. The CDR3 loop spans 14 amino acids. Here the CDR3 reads CATGLAGHTDTQYF. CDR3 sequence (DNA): TGTGCCACAGGGCTAGCGGGACACACAGATACGCAGTATTTT.

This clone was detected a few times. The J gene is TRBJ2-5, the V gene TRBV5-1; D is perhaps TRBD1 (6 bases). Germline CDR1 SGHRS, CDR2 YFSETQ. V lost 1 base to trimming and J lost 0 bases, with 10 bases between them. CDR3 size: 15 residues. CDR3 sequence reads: CASSLLGDNQETQYF. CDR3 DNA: TGCGCCAGCAGCTTGTTAGGGGACAACCAAGAGACCCAGTACTTC.

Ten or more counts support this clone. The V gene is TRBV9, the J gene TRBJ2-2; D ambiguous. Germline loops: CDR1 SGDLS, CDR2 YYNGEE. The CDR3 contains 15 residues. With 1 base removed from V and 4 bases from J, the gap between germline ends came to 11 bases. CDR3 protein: CASSVSQIFTGELFF. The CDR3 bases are TGTGCCAGCAGCGTATCACAGATCTTCACCGGGGAGCTGTTTTTT.

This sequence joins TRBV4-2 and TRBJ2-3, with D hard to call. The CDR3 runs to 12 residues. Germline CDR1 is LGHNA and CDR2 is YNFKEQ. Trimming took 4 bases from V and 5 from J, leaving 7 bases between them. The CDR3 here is CASSPSGDTQYF. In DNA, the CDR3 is TGTGCCAGCAGCCCGTCAGGAGATACGCAGTATTTT.

In DNA, the CDR3 is TGTGCCAGCCCCCTGGCGGAGACCCAGTACTTC. It yields the protein CASPLAETQYF. V usage is TRBV6-6 and J usage is TRBJ2-5, with unresolved D. CDR1 MNHNY and CDR2 SVGAGI come from the germline V gene (reference sequence). This CDR3 comprises 11 residues. Trimming took 8 bases from V and 5 from J, leaving 9 bases between them.

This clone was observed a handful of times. The CDR3 protein is CAWRSLDSSSYNEQFF. The CDR3 DNA reads as TGTGCCTGGCGCTCTCTGGATTCCAGCTCCTACAATGAGCAGTTCTTC. This rearrangement joins TRBV30 to TRBJ2-1; D not certain. This CDR3 contains 16 residues. The V end lost 5 bases, the J end lost 0 bases, and 17 bases lay between the germline ends. From germline, CDR1 is GTSNPN and CDR2 SVGIG (reference sequence). Supplemented by reference TRBV30 and TRBJ2-1, the full variable domain reads SQTIHQWPATLVQPVGSPLSLECTVEGTSNPNLYWYRQAAGRGLQLLFYSVGIGQISSEVPQNLSASRPQDRQFILSSKKLLLSDSGFYLCAWRSLDSSSYNEQFFGPGTRLTVL.

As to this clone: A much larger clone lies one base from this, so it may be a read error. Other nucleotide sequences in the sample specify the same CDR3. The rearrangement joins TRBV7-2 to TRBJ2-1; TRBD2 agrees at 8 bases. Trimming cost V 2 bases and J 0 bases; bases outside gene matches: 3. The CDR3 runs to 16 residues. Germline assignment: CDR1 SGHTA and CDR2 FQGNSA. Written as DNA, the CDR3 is TGTGCCAGCAGCTTATCCCTAGCGGGCTCCTACAATGAGCAGTTCTTC. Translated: CASSLSLAGSYNEQFF.

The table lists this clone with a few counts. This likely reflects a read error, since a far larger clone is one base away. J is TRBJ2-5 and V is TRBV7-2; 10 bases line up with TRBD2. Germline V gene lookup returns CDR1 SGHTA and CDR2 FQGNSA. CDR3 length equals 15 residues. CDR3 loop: CASSVASGRSETQYF. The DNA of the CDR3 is TGTGCCAGCAGCGTAGCTAGCGGGAGATCGGAGACCCAGTACTTC.

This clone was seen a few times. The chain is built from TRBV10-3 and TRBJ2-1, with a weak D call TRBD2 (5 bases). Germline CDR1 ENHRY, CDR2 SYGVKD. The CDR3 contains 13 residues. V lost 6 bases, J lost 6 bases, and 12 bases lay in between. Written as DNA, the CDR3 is TGTGCCATCAGGGACTCCCCCACCAATGAGCAGTTCTTC. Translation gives CAIRDSPTNEQFF.

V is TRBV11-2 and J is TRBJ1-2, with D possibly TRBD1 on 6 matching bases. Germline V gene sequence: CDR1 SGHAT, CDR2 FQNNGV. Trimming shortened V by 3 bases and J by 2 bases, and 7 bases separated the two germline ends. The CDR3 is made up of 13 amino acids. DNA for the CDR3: TGTGCCAGCAGCTTTACAGGGAACTATGGCTACACCTTC. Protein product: CASSFTGNYGYTF.

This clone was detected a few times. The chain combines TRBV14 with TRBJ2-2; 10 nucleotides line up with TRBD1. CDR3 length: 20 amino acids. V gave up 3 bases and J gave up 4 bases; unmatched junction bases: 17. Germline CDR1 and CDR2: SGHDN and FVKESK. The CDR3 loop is CASSHSAFSGQGRGTGELFF. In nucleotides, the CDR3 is TGTGCCAGCAGCCATTCGGCGTTTTCGGGACAGGGGCGAGGCACCGGGGAGCTGTTTTTT.

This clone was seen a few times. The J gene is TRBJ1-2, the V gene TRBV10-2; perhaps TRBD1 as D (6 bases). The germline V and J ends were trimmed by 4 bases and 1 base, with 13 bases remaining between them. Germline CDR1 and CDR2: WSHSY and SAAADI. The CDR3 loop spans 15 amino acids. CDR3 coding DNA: TGCGCCAGCAGTGCTAGGACAGTGATTAACTATGGCTACACCTTC. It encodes CASSARTVINYGYTF.

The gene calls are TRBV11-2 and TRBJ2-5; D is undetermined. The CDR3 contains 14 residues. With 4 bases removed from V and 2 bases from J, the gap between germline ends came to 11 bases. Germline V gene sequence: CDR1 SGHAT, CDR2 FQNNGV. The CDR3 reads CASSSGPTQETQYF. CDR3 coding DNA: TGTGCCAGCAGCTCGGGTCCAACTCAAGAGACCCAGTACTTC.

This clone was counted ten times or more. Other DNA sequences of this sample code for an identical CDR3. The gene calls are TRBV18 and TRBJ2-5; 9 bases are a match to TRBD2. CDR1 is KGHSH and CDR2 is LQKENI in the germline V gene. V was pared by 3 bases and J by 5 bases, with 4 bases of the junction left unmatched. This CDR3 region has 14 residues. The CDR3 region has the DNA TGTGCCAGCTCACCGGGACTAGCCGGCGAGACCCAGTACTTC. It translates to CASSPGLAGETQYF.

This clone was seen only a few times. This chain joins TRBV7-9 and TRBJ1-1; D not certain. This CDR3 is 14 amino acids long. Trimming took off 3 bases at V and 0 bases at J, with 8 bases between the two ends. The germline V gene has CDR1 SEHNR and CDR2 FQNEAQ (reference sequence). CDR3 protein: CASSFTTVNTEAFF. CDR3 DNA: TGTGCCAGCAGCTTCACGACGGTGAACACTGAAGCTTTCTTT.